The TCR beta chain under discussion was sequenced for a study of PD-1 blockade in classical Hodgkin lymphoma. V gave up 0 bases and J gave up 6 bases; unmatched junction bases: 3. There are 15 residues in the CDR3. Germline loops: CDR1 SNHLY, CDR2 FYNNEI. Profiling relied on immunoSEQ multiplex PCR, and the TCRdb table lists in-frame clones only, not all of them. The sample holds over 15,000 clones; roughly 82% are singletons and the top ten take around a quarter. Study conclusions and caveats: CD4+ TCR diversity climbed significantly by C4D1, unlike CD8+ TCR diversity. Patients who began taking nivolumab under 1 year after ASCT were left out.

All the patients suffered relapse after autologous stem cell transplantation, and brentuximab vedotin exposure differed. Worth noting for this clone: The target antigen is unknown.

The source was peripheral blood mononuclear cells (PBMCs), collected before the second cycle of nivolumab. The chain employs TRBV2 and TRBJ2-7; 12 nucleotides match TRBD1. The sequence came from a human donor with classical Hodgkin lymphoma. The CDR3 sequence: CASSEARDRGPEQYF. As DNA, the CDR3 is TGTGCCAGCAGTGAAGCGCGGGACAGGGGGCCCGAGCAGTACTTC.